This T cell receptor (beta chain) was sequenced in a study of blood T cells in healthy people across ages. The study, taken as a whole, reports: Not knowing donor CMV status may have confounded expanded clonotype changes.

Through a sample-barcoded 5' primer and a J-beta primer mix, a second PCR was run for 7 to 11 cycles. TCRdb re-called the 5' RACE reads through MiXCR, storing one row per CDR3 protein. The table lists some 690,000 distinct CDR3 sequences, around a fifth of them singletons. The CDR3 runs 12 residues. Germline V gives CDR1 SGHRS, CDR2 YFSETQ. Trimming pared 4 bases from V and 3 bases from J, leaving 7 bases between. A note on this clonotype: As yet, its antigen is unknown.

Input material: blood. The receptor was isolated from a man in his sixties or seventies in good health. This rearrangement joins TRBV5-1 to TRBJ1-2; no clear D gene. CDR3 loop: CASSVQHYGYTF. Here the CDR3 DNA reads TGCGCCAGCAGCGTCCAACACTATGGCTACACCTTC.